A selection of T cell receptor beta chains follows, all from one sample in a study of early T cells in non-severe SARS-CoV-2 infection. Each CDR3 protein gets one entry after TCRdb re-called the 5' RACE reads with MiXCR. The table includes about 26,000 distinct CDR3 sequences, 5.3% detected once. The sample consisted of whole blood. The receptors here all came from an adult who was a healthcare worker with PCR-confirmed SARS-CoV-2 infection or an uninfected control (not recorded which). Both conserved end residues are part of each CDR3. Fields, in order: V gene, J gene, D gene, clone size, CDR3 DNA, CDR3 protein. A D gene is named only where the DNA matches it firmly. Expanded clones get a size class; other rows say once, few or many, or leave the size out.

v_gene: TRBV11-2
j_gene: TRBJ2-1
d_gene: -
abundance: many
CDR3nt: TGTGCCAGCAGCCCAAGACTAAGCTCCTACAATGAGCAGTTCTTC
CDR3aa: CASSPRLSSYNEQFF

v_gene: TRBV7-6
j_gene: TRBJ2-2
d_gene: -
abundance: -
CDR3nt: TGTGCCAGCAGTAGCTTAGGATGGGCCGGGGAGCTGTTTTTT
CDR3aa: CASSSLGWAGELFF

v_gene: TRBV24-1
j_gene: TRBJ2-1
d_gene: TRBD1
abundance: many
CDR3nt: TGTGCCACCAGTGGGGGACAGGGAGGTCTGGATGAGCAGTTCTTC
CDR3aa: CATSGGQGGLDEQFF

v_gene: TRBV6-6
j_gene: TRBJ2-4
d_gene: -
abundance: -
CDR3nt: TGTGCCAGCAGGGAGGGAGACATAGCCAAAAACATTCAGTACTTC
CDR3aa: CASREGDIAKNIQYF

v_gene: TRBV7-8
j_gene: TRBJ2-1
d_gene: -
abundance: many
CDR3nt: TGTGCCAGCAGCTTAGGCCAAGGGCTGGGGGAGCAGTTCTTC
CDR3aa: CASSLGQGLGEQFF

v_gene: TRBV5-4
j_gene: TRBJ1-1
d_gene: -
abundance: medium-sized
CDR3nt: TGTGCCAGCAGCTTGGCTAGGGCCCTGAACACTGAAGCTTTCTTT
CDR3aa: CASSLARALNTEAFF

v_gene: TRBV12-2
j_gene: TRBJ2-3
d_gene: -
abundance: many
CDR3nt: TGTGCAAGTCGCCCTCGGACTAGCGCCAGCACAGATACGCAGTATTTT
CDR3aa: CASRPRTSASTDTQYF

v_gene: TRBV2
j_gene: TRBJ2-7
d_gene: -
abundance: many
CDR3nt: TGTGCCAGCAGTACCGGGACCGCGGTCTACGAGCAGTACTTC
CDR3aa: CASSTGTAVYEQYF

v_gene: TRBV5-4
j_gene: TRBJ2-7
d_gene: -
abundance: many
CDR3nt: TGTGCCAGCAGCTGGACGGGACTCAGAGGACCGGTTCAGTACTTC
CDR3aa: CASSWTGLRGPVQYF

v_gene: TRBV11-1
j_gene: TRBJ2-1
d_gene: TRBD1
abundance: many
CDR3nt: TGTGCCAGCAGCTTAGAGGGACAGGGGTTCCATGAGCAGTTCTTC
CDR3aa: CASSLEGQGFHEQFF

v_gene: TRBV19
j_gene: TRBJ2-4
d_gene: -
abundance: many
CDR3nt: TGTGCCACCAGCCGTGGCAGGGAGGACATTCAGTACTTC
CDR3aa: CATSRGREDIQYF

v_gene: TRBV7-8
j_gene: TRBJ2-1
d_gene: TRBD2
abundance: -
CDR3nt: TGTGCCAGCAGCTCAGAAGGGGGTCTAGCGGGACTCATCGATGAGCAGTTCTTC
CDR3aa: CASSSEGGLAGLIDEQFF

v_gene: TRBV3-2
j_gene: TRBJ2-5
d_gene: -
abundance: few
CDR3nt: TGTGCCAGCAGCCAGCCGGGACAGTTAGAGACCCAGTACTTC
CDR3aa: CASSQPGQLETQYF

v_gene: TRBV29-1
j_gene: TRBJ2-7
d_gene: -
abundance: -
CDR3nt: TGCAGCGTTGAAGGGAGGGGTCAACAGGGAGGTAATGCCTACGAGCAGTACTTC
CDR3aa: CSVEGRGQQGGNAYEQYF

v_gene: TRBV7-2
j_gene: TRBJ1-5
d_gene: TRBD1
abundance: many
CDR3nt: TGTGCCAGCAGCCCCCAGGGGGCGGGCAATCAGCCCCAGCATTTT
CDR3aa: CASSPQGAGNQPQHF

v_gene: TRBV6-1
j_gene: TRBJ2-7
d_gene: -
abundance: many
CDR3nt: TGTGCCAGCAGTGAAGGTCAGGGGTACCTTACCTACGAGCAGTACTTC
CDR3aa: CASSEGQGYLTYEQYF

v_gene: TRBV11-2
j_gene: TRBJ2-3
d_gene: TRBD2
abundance: few
CDR3nt: TGTGCCAGCAGCCGAAGATTACTAGCGGGGGGCACAGATACGCAGTATTTT
CDR3aa: CASSRRLLAGGTDTQYF

v_gene: TRBV2
j_gene: TRBJ2-2
d_gene: -
abundance: many
CDR3nt: TGTGCCAGCAGGGCTAGCTACACCGGGGAGCTGTTTTTT
CDR3aa: CASRASYTGELFF

v_gene: TRBV29-1
j_gene: TRBJ2-3
d_gene: TRBD1
abundance: many
CDR3nt: TGCAGCGTTACCGGGACAGGGGCTACAGATACGCAGTATTTT
CDR3aa: CSVTGTGATDTQYF

v_gene: TRBV30
j_gene: TRBJ1-6
d_gene: -
abundance: few
CDR3nt: TGTGCCTGGACCCCGTGGGAAGGGGAGTATAATTCACCCCTCCACTTT
CDR3aa: CAWTPWEGEYNSPLHF

v_gene: TRBV2
j_gene: TRBJ1-3
d_gene: -
abundance: many
CDR3nt: TGTGCCAGCAGTGAATTCAGAACGAGCTCTGGAAACACCATATATTTT
CDR3aa: CASSEFRTSSGNTIYF

v_gene: TRBV10-3
j_gene: TRBJ1-2
d_gene: TRBD1
abundance: many
CDR3nt: TGTGCCATCAGTGAGACTCAAGGACAGGGTGAGGCTCGTGGCTACACCTTC
CDR3aa: CAISETQGQGEARGYTF

v_gene: TRBV29-1
j_gene: TRBJ1-2
d_gene: -
abundance: medium-sized
CDR3nt: TGCAGCGTTGAAGGGGGGGGCGGACTATATGGCTACACCTTC
CDR3aa: CSVEGGGGLYGYTF

v_gene: TRBV19
j_gene: TRBJ2-4
d_gene: TRBD2
abundance: many
CDR3nt: TGTGCCAGTAGTATCGGCAGACTAGCGGGTCTAGCCAAAAACATTCAGTACTTC
CDR3aa: CASSIGRLAGLAKNIQYF

v_gene: TRBV29-1
j_gene: TRBJ1-2
d_gene: -
abundance: many
CDR3nt: TGCAGCGTTCAGAGGGGCCTCGGCTACACCTTC
CDR3aa: CSVQRGLGYTF

v_gene: TRBV20-1
j_gene: TRBJ1-4
d_gene: -
abundance: -
CDR3nt: TGCAGTGCTCCTCGGGTCCAGGGGAGGCCTAATGAAAAACTGTTTTTT
CDR3aa: CSAPRVQGRPNEKLFF

v_gene: TRBV27
j_gene: TRBJ2-5
d_gene: TRBD2
abundance: many
CDR3nt: TGTGCCAGCAGTTTACAGGTCCAGGGTAGCGGGAGATTGGTAGAGACCCAGTACTTC
CDR3aa: CASSLQVQGSGRLVETQYF

v_gene: TRBV4-1
j_gene: TRBJ2-1
d_gene: TRBD2
abundance: many
CDR3nt: TGCGCCAGCAGCCTCCGGACCCCGACTAGCGCGGTAAATGAGCAGTTCTTC
CDR3aa: CASSLRTPTSAVNEQFF

v_gene: TRBV18
j_gene: TRBJ2-7
d_gene: -
abundance: many
CDR3nt: TGTGCCAGCTCACCACCCACTCTACCCTACGAGCAGTACTTC
CDR3aa: CASSPPTLPYEQYF

v_gene: TRBV6-6
j_gene: TRBJ2-7
d_gene: TRBD2
abundance: few
CDR3nt: TGTGCCAGCAGTACGGGGGGTCTAGCGGGAGTCTACGAGCAGTACTTC
CDR3aa: CASSTGGLAGVYEQYF

v_gene: TRBV6-5
j_gene: TRBJ1-5
d_gene: TRBD1
abundance: few
CDR3nt: TGTGCCAGCAGGACAGGGGGGGCAAATCAGCCCCAGCATTTT
CDR3aa: CASRTGGANQPQHF

v_gene: TRBV6-1
j_gene: TRBJ2-7
d_gene: -
abundance: -
CDR3nt: TGTGCCAGCAGTGCAATGCGGGATACTTACGAGCAGTACTTC
CDR3aa: CASSAMRDTYEQYF

v_gene: TRBV15
j_gene: TRBJ2-6
d_gene: -
abundance: many
CDR3nt: TGTGCCACCAGCAGAACCGGTGGAGGGGAGCTCTCTGGGGCCAACGTCCTGACTTTC
CDR3aa: CATSRTGGGELSGANVLTF

v_gene: TRBV18
j_gene: TRBJ2-2
d_gene: TRBD2
abundance: many
CDR3nt: TGTGCCAGCTCAGGACTAGCGGGGACTGCGAACACCGGGGAGCTGTTTTTT
CDR3aa: CASSGLAGTANTGELFF

v_gene: TRBV19
j_gene: TRBJ2-2
d_gene: TRBD2
abundance: few
CDR3nt: TGTGCCAGTAGTGTATTAGCGGGAGGTCCTGGCGGGGAGCTGTTTTTT
CDR3aa: CASSVLAGGPGGELFF

v_gene: TRBV25-1
j_gene: TRBJ2-7
d_gene: -
abundance: many
CDR3nt: TGTGCCAGCAGCCGGGACTTCTCCTACGAGCAGTACTTC
CDR3aa: CASSRDFSYEQYF

v_gene: TRBV12-3/TRBV12-4
j_gene: TRBJ2-1
d_gene: -
abundance: many
CDR3nt: TGTGCCAGCAGTTTACGTCCTAGCAGCTACAATGAGCAGTTCTTC
CDR3aa: CASSLRPSSYNEQFF

v_gene: TRBV7-3
j_gene: TRBJ2-3
d_gene: -
abundance: many
CDR3nt: TGTGCCAGCAGTCTAAACCGGTGGGGAGATACGCAGTATTTT
CDR3aa: CASSLNRWGDTQYF

v_gene: TRBV29-1
j_gene: TRBJ1-6
d_gene: -
abundance: many
CDR3nt: TGCAGCGTTGAAGTCGACAGGAATGGGAGTTATAATTCACCCCTCCACTTT
CDR3aa: CSVEVDRNGSYNSPLHF

v_gene: TRBV10-1
j_gene: TRBJ1-1
d_gene: -
abundance: many
CDR3nt: TGCGCCAGCAGTGAGAAAATGGGGCAGGAAGCTTTCTTT
CDR3aa: CASSEKMGQEAFF

v_gene: TRBV2
j_gene: TRBJ2-5
d_gene: -
abundance: -
CDR3nt: TGTGCCAGCAGTGCTGGACAGCCCTCAGAGACCCAGTACTTC
CDR3aa: CASSAGQPSETQYF

v_gene: TRBV19
j_gene: TRBJ2-1
d_gene: -
abundance: many
CDR3nt: TGTGCCAGTAACGAGGGGTACGCACACAATGAGCAGTTCTTC
CDR3aa: CASNEGYAHNEQFF

v_gene: TRBV20-1
j_gene: TRBJ2-1
d_gene: -
abundance: many
CDR3nt: TGCAGTGCCCCACGCCGGACGTACTACAATGAGCAGTTCTTC
CDR3aa: CSAPRRTYYNEQFF

v_gene: TRBV5-8
j_gene: TRBJ2-6
d_gene: -
abundance: -
CDR3nt: TGTGCCAGCAGCTTGGCATACGAACCCTCTGGGGCCAACGTCCTGACTTTC
CDR3aa: CASSLAYEPSGANVLTF

v_gene: TRBV6-2/TRBV6-3
j_gene: TRBJ2-1
d_gene: -
abundance: many
CDR3nt: TGTGCCAGCAGTTACGCCTACAATGAGCAGTTCTTC
CDR3aa: CASSYAYNEQFF

v_gene: TRBV4-1
j_gene: TRBJ2-7
d_gene: -
abundance: many
CDR3nt: TGCGCCAGCAGCCAAGTCCTCGGGAGCGTGTCCTACGAGCAGTACTTC
CDR3aa: CASSQVLGSVSYEQYF

v_gene: TRBV29-1
j_gene: TRBJ1-1
d_gene: TRBD1
abundance: many
CDR3nt: TGCAGCGTTGAAGTACGACAGGGCTCAGCTTTCTTT
CDR3aa: CSVEVRQGSAFF

v_gene: TRBV7-8
j_gene: TRBJ1-4
d_gene: -
abundance: many
CDR3nt: TGTGCCAGCAGCTTAGACCTTGCAACTAATGAAAAACTGTTTTTT
CDR3aa: CASSLDLATNEKLFF

v_gene: TRBV20-1
j_gene: TRBJ2-3
d_gene: -
abundance: many
CDR3nt: TGCAGTGCCCCCCGCGGGACTCGCGTCCCAGATACGCAGTATTTT
CDR3aa: CSAPRGTRVPDTQYF

v_gene: TRBV18
j_gene: TRBJ2-3
d_gene: -
abundance: many
CDR3nt: TGTGCCAGCTCACCACAGTGGGGTAGCACAGATACGCAGTATTTT
CDR3aa: CASSPQWGSTDTQYF

v_gene: TRBV6-5
j_gene: TRBJ2-5
d_gene: TRBD2
abundance: many
CDR3nt: TGTGCCAGCAGCTCCGGGACTAGCGGGACGACCCAGTACTTC
CDR3aa: CASSSGTSGTTQYF

v_gene: TRBV7-2
j_gene: TRBJ2-3
d_gene: -
abundance: few
CDR3nt: TGTGCCAGCAGCTTAGTGCGGCAGGCGCCAAGAGGAATGGATACGCAGTATTTT
CDR3aa: CASSLVRQAPRGMDTQYF

v_gene: TRBV5-1
j_gene: TRBJ2-3
d_gene: -
abundance: many
CDR3nt: TGCGCCAGCAGCTTGCAGCAGGTTAGCACAGATACGCAGTATTTT
CDR3aa: CASSLQQVSTDTQYF

v_gene: TRBV7-9
j_gene: TRBJ2-3
d_gene: -
abundance: many
CDR3nt: TGTGCCAGCAGCGCCCCAGTGGGAGGAGGGACAGATACGCAGTATTTT
CDR3aa: CASSAPVGGGTDTQYF

v_gene: TRBV27
j_gene: TRBJ2-3
d_gene: -
abundance: many
CDR3nt: TGTGCCAGCAGTTTTCGGGCTAGGGCAGATACGCAGTATTTT
CDR3aa: CASSFRARADTQYF

v_gene: TRBV20-1
j_gene: TRBJ2-7
d_gene: TRBD1
abundance: many
CDR3nt: TGCAGTGCTACGCGACAGGGCAGCTCCTACGAGCAGTACTTC
CDR3aa: CSATRQGSSYEQYF

v_gene: TRBV18
j_gene: TRBJ1-2
d_gene: TRBD1
abundance: many
CDR3nt: TGTGCCAGCTCAGTCGGGACAGGGGACTATGGCTACACCTTC
CDR3aa: CASSVGTGDYGYTF